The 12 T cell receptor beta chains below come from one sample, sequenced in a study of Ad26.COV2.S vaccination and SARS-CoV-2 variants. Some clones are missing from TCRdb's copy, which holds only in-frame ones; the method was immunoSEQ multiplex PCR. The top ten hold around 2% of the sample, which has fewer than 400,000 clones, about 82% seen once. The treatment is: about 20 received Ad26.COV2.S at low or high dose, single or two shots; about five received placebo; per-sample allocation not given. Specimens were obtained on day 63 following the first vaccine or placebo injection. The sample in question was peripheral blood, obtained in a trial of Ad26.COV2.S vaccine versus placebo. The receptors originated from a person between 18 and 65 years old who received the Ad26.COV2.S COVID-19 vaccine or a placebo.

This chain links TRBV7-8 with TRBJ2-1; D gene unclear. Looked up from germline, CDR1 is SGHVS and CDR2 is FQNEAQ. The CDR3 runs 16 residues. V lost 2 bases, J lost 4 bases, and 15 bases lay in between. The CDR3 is CASSLQPAALYNEQFF. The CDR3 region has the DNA TGTGCCAGCAGCTTACAACCTGCGGCGTTATACAATGAGCAGTTCTTC.

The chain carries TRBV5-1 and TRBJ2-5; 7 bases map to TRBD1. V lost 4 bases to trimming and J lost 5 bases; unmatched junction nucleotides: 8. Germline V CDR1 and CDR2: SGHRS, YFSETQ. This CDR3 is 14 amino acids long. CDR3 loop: CASSQDRAGETQYF. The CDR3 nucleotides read TGCGCCAGCAGCCAAGACAGGGCCGGGGAGACCCAGTACTTC.

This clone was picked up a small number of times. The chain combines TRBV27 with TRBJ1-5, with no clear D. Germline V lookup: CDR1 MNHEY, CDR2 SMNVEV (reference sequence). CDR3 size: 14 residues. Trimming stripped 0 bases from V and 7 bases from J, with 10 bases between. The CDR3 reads CASSLSRESQPQHF. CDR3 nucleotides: TGTGCCAGCAGTTTATCGAGGGAAAGCCAGCCCCAGCATTTT.

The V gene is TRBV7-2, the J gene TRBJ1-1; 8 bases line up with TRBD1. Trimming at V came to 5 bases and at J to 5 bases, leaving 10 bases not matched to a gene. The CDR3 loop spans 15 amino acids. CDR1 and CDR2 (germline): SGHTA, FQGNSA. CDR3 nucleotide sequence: TGTGCCAGCAGCAGGGAGGACAGGGTCCGAACTGAAGCTTTCTTT. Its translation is CASSREDRVRTEAFF.

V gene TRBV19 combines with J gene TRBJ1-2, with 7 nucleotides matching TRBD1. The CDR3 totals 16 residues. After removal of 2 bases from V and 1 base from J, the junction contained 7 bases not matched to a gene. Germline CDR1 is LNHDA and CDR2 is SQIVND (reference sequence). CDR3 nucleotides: TGTGCCAGTAGTATAAATATTGGGACAGTTAACTATGGCTACACCTTC. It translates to CASSINIGTVNYGYTF.

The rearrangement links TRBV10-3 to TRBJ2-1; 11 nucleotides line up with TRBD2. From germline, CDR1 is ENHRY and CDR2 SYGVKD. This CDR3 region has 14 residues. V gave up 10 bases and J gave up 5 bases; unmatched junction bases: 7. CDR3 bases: TGTGCCACCGCAACTAGCGGGAGCGACAATGAGCAGTTCTTC. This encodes CATATSGSDNEQFF.

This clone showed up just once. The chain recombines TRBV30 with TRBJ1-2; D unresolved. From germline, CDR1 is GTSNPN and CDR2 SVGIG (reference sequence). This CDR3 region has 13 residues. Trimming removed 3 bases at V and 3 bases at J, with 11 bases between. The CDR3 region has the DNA TGTGCCTGGAGACTGGAAAGAGACTATGGCTACACCTTC. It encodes CAWRLERDYGYTF.

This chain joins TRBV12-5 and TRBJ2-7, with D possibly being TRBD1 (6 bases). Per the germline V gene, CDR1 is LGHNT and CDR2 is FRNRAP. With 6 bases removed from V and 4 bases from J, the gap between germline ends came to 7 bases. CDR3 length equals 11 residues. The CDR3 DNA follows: TGTGCTAGTGGGGGGGCATACGAGCAGTACTTC. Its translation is CASGGAYEQYF. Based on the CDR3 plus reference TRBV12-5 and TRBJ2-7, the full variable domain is DARVTQTPRHKVTEMGQEVTMRCQPILGHNTVFWYRQTMMQGLELLAYFRNRAPLDDSGMPKDRFSAEMPDATLATLKIQPSEPRDSAVYFCASGGAYEQYFGPGTRLTVT.

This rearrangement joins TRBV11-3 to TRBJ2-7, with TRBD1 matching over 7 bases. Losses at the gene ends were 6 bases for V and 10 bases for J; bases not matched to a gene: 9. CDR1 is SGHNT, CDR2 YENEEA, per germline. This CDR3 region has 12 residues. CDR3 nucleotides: TGTGCCAGCAGTCCTTACAGGGGAAGACAGTACTTC. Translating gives CASSPYRGRQYF.

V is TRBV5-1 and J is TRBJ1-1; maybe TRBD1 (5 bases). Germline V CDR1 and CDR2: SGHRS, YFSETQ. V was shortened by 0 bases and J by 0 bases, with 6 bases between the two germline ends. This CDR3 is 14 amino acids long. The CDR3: CASSLVGVNTEAFF. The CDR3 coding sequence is TGCGCCAGCAGCTTGGTAGGGGTGAACACTGAAGCTTTCTTT.

This CDR3 reads CASSSRDRARETQYF. The CDR3 bases are TGTGCCAGCAGTTCAAGGGACAGGGCAAGAGAGACCCAGTACTTC. J is TRBJ2-5 and V is TRBV28, with 9 bases that match TRBD1. With V trimmed by 4 bases and J by 4 bases, 7 bases remained unmatched. Per germline, CDR1 MDHEN and CDR2 SYDVKM. The CDR3 loop spans 15 amino acids.

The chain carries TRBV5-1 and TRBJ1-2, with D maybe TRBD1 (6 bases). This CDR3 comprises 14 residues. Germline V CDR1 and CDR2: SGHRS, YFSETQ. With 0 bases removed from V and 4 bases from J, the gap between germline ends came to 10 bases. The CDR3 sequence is CASSLAPGVYGYTF. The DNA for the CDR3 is TGCGCCAGCAGCTTGGCGCCAGGGGTCTATGGCTACACCTTC.